The 12 T cell receptor beta chains presented below share a single source sample, sequenced in a study of breast tumors, draining lymph nodes, adjacent tissues. Breast cancer patients provided tissue from their axillary draining lymph nodes. TCRdb processed the multiplex PCR reads anew with MiXCR; each CDR3 protein has one entry. Counted here are 70,000 to 95,000 distinct CDR3 sequences, roughly 20% occurring once; the ten biggest clones make up about 2.2%. The sequencing input was axillary lymph node tissue. All receptors derive from a female donor with breast cancer. Some clones in this sample may be carry-over from other donors' samples.

In its sample, this clonotype was seen many times. The CDR3 coding sequence is TGTGCCAGCAGTTTTAAAGATGAGCAGTTCTTC. This sequence encodes CASSFKDEQFF. The rearrangement joins TRBV28 to TRBJ2-1; no clear D. The germline gives CDR1 MDHEN, CDR2 SYDVKM. V lost 3 bases, J lost 8 bases, and 5 bases lay in between. CDR3 length equals 11 residues.

This clonotype was counted between two and nine times. The genes are TRBV12-3 or TRBV12-4 and TRBJ1-5; no reliable D call. V shed 0 bases and J shed 3 bases, with 6 bases lying between them. This CDR3 is 14 amino acids long. The CDR3 coding sequence is TGTGCCAGCAGTTTAGCGGAAGCCAATCAGCCCCAGCATTTT. It specifies CASSLAEANQPQHF.

Ten or more counts support this clonotype. This chain uses TRBV7-2 with TRBJ2-7, with 9 bases matching TRBD2. The junction had 7 bases not matched to a gene; V was cut back by 4 bases and J by 3 bases. CDR3 size: 15 residues. The germline V gene has CDR1 SGHTA and CDR2 FQGNSA. The CDR3 loop is CASSSTGTSFYEQYF. In nucleotides, the CDR3 is TGTGCCAGCAGCTCCACCGGGACTAGCTTCTACGAGCAGTACTTC.

As for this clonotype: This clone may be a read error of a much larger clone one base away. Lacking the conserved final phenylalanine or tryptophan, this CDR3 likely reflects a read error. This chain joins TRBV5-1 and TRBJ2-2, with D possibly TRBD1 on 6 matching bases. Trimming left V 5 bases short and J 6 bases short, with 14 bases between. Germline V lookup: CDR1 SGHRS, CDR2 YFSETQ. There are 14 residues in the CDR3. The CDR3 region is CASRLGGFAGELFL. CDR3 sequence (DNA): TGCGCCAGCAGGTTAGGGGGATTCGCCGGGGAGCTGTTTCTT.

This clonotype was detected ten times or more. CDR3 coding DNA: TGTGCCAGCAGCGCCGGCGGGGGCGCGAGCACCGGGGAGCTGTTTTTT. Its translation: CASSAGGGASTGELFF. The chain joins TRBV9 to TRBJ2-2; a weak D match, TRBD2 (7 bases). Germline lookup yields CDR1 SGDLS and CDR2 YYNGEE. The V end was cut by 3 bases, the J end by 4 bases, with 16 bases between. The CDR3 runs to 16 residues.

This clonotype was seen at least ten times. The rearrangement joins TRBV20-1 to TRBJ2-1; TRBD2 agrees at 9 bases. With V trimmed by 2 bases and J by 3 bases, 5 bases remained unmatched. There are 15 residues in the CDR3. Per the germline V gene, CDR1 is DFQATT and CDR2 is SNEGSKA (reference sequence). The CDR3 sequence is CSARWRAGGYNEQFF. For the CDR3, the DNA is TGCAGTGCTAGATGGCGAGCGGGAGGCTACAATGAGCAGTTCTTC.

There are many counts of this clonotype. The CDR3 here is CASSIPGMNVLTYGYTF. The CDR3 coding sequence is TGTGCCAGTAGTATACCCGGCATGAACGTTCTGACCTATGGCTACACCTTC. The chain combines TRBV19 with TRBJ1-2; the D is unclear. The CDR3 covers 17 residues. Germline values: CDR1 LNHDA, CDR2 SQIVND (reference sequence). The ends were cut back, 2 bases at V and 4 bases at J, with 20 bases in the middle.

This clonotype was seen ten or more times. This chain links TRBV29-1 with TRBJ2-2; D ambiguous. The length of the CDR3 is 13 residues. From germline, CDR1 is SQVTM and CDR2 ANQGSEA. V was trimmed by 2 bases and J by 0 bases, leaving 4 bases between them. The CDR3 sequence: CSVEWANTGELFF. The CDR3 coding sequence is TGCAGCGTTGAATGGGCGAACACCGGGGAGCTGTTTTTT.

This clonotype occurred many times. This rearrangement joins TRBV5-4 to TRBJ2-7, with a possible D match to TRBD2 (5 bases). There are 14 residues in the CDR3. Germline assignment: CDR1 SGHNT and CDR2 YYREEE (reference sequence). Trimming shortened V by 4 bases and J by 1 base, and 12 bases separated the two germline ends. The CDR3 sequence: CASSPDSVSYEQYF. CDR3 nucleotides: TGTGCCAGCAGCCCAGATAGCGTTTCCTACGAGCAGTACTTC.

This clonotype was found many times. The gene calls are TRBV7-2 and TRBJ2-3; no definite D call. Trimming left V 0 bases short and J 2 bases short, with 6 bases between. In germline, CDR1 is SGHTA, CDR2 FQGNSA. The CDR3 has 14 amino acids. The chain's CDR3 is CASSLARPTDTQYF. The CDR3 nucleotides are TGTGCCAGCAGCTTAGCTCGCCCCACAGATACGCAGTATTTT.

This clonotype was seen ten or more times. The chain couples TRBV9 to TRBJ1-3; D gene uncertain. Germline lookup yields CDR1 SGDLS and CDR2 YYNGEE. The CDR3 has 13 residues. Trimming took 4 bases from V and 4 from J, leaving 9 bases between them. The CDR3 DNA sequence: TGTGCCAGCAGCACGCACAGCGGAAACACCATATATTTT. It specifies CASSTHSGNTIYF.

This clonotype was seen ten or more times. The chain is built from TRBV7-9 and TRBJ1-6; a weak D match, TRBD1 (6 bases). V was clipped by 2 bases and J by 9 bases, with 17 bases between them. The CDR3 spans 16 residues. Germline V gene sequence: CDR1 SEHNR, CDR2 FQNEAQ (reference sequence). CDR3: CASSLNGGQGGSPLHF. In DNA form, the CDR3 reads TGTGCCAGCAGCTTAAACGGGGGCCAGGGTGGTTCACCCCTCCACTTT.